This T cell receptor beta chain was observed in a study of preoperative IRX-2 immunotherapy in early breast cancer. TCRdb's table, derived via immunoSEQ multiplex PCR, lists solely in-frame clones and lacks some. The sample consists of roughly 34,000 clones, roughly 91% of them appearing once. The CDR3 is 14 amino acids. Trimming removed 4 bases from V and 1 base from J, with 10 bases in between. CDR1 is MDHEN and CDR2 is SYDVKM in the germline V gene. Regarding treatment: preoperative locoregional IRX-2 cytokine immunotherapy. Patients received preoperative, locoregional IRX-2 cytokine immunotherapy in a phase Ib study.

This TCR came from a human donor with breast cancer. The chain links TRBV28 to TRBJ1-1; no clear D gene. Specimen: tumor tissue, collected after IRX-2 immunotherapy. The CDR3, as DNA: TGTGCCAGCAGTTCCTCCCTCAGGAACACTGAAGCTTTCTTT. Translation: CASSSSLRNTEAFF.